The rows below give T cell receptor beta chains drawn from one sample of a study of shared clonotypes between healthy human individuals. Measured with immunoSEQ multiplex PCR; TCRdb has only the in-frame clones, and not every one. The sample includes roughly 1 million clones, 75% to 80% seen only once; the top ten take approximately 0.5%. The sequenced sample was memory CD4+ T cells from PBMCs. The receptors originated from a man between 18 and 29 years old in good health. Some clones in this sample may be carry-over from other donors' samples. The CDR3 runs from the conserved cysteine through the conserved F or W. Fields, in order: clone size, D gene, J gene, V gene, CDR3 length, CDR3 DNA, CDR3 protein. The D gene is left open where the match is weak. Clone size, where shown, is once, few, many, or a class for clones that have expanded.

size: NA
D: NA
J: TRBJ1-4
V: TRBV19
length: 15
DNA: TGTGCCAGTAGTATCGGGGGGTTTACTAATGAAAAACTGTTTTTT
CDR3: CASSIGGFTNEKLFF

size: NA
D: NA
J: TRBJ1-1
V: TRBV28
length: 14
DNA: TGTGCCAGCAGTTTATCCCGGGGGGACACTGAAGCTTTCTTT
CDR3: CASSLSRGDTEAFF

size: NA
D: NA
J: TRBJ2-1
V: TRBV7-3
length: 17
DNA: TGTGCCAGCAGCGCCCGAACTAGTCCCAGCTCCTACAATGAGCAGTTCTTC
CDR3: CASSARTSPSSYNEQFF

size: NA
D: NA
J: TRBJ2-4
V: TRBV18
length: 14
DNA: TGTGCCAGCTCACCCGAGGATTCTTATAACATTCAGTACTTC
CDR3: CASSPEDSYNIQYF

size: few
D: TRBD2
J: TRBJ2-1
V: TRBV27
length: 16
DNA: TGTGCCAGTGCGAGCCTCAGCGGGAGCCAGTACAATGAGCAGTTCTTC
CDR3: CASASLSGSQYNEQFF

size: once
D: NA
J: TRBJ1-3
V: TRBV20-1
length: 11
DNA: TGCAGTGCCCGAGGTGGAAACACCATATATTTT
CDR3: CSARGGNTIYF

size: NA
D: NA
J: TRBJ2-1
V: TRBV5-6
length: 17
DNA: TGTGCCAGCAGCTTGGCAGCGGGCGGCGGAATAACAAGTGAGCAGTTCTTC
CDR3: CASSLAAGGGITSEQFF

size: NA
D: NA
J: TRBJ1-2
V: TRBV6-6
length: 16
DNA: TGTGCCAGCAGTTTAGAGGCCCCGGGGGGCCTCTATGGCTACACCTTC
CDR3: CASSLEAPGGLYGYTF

size: NA
D: NA
J: TRBJ1-2
V: TRBV28
length: 14
DNA: TGTGCCAGCACCCCCAGTTTAGGGTGGGATGGCTACACCTTC
CDR3: CASTPSLGWDGYTF

size: NA
D: NA
J: TRBJ2-5
V: TRBV7-8
length: 13
DNA: TGTGCCAGCAGATCCAGGGTGGGGGAGACCCAGTACTTC
CDR3: CASRSRVGETQYF

size: NA
D: TRBD1
J: TRBJ2-7
V: TRBV7-9
length: 14
DNA: TGTGCCAGCAGTTCCCAGGGGGCCTCAGGCGAGCAGTACTTC
CDR3: CASSSQGASGEQYF

size: once
D: TRBD2
J: TRBJ2-1
V: TRBV7-8
length: 15
DNA: TGTGCCAGCAGCCGTACTAGCGTAGAACCAGGTGAGCAGTTCTTC
CDR3: CASSRTSVEPGEQFF

size: once
D: TRBD1
J: TRBJ2-5
V: TRBV5-4
length: 15
DNA: TGTGCCAGCAGCTTAAGGGGGCGGAAAGGAGAGACCCAGTACTTC
CDR3: CASSLRGRKGETQYF

size: NA
D: NA
J: TRBJ2-3
V: TRBV11-3
length: 13
DNA: TGTGCCAGCAGCTTAGTGGGCTCAGATACGCAGTATTTT
CDR3: CASSLVGSDTQYF

size: NA
D: NA
J: TRBJ2-1
V: TRBV10-1
length: 17
DNA: TGCGCCAGCAGTGAAAGGGTCAGCGCGAGCTCCTACAATGAGCAGTTCTTC
CDR3: CASSERVSASSYNEQFF

size: few
D: NA
J: TRBJ1-1
V: TRBV5-1
length: 14
DNA: TGCGCCAGCAGCTTGGAAAACGGGGACACTGAAGCTTTCTTT
CDR3: CASSLENGDTEAFF

size: NA
D: TRBD2
J: TRBJ2-1
V: TRBV5-1
length: 16
DNA: TGCGCCAGCAGCCCCGATACTAGCGGCTTCTACAATGAGCAGTTCTTC
CDR3: CASSPDTSGFYNEQFF

size: NA
D: NA
J: TRBJ1-1
V: TRBV7-2
length: 14
DNA: TGTGCCAGCAGCTTAGAGCCGGGCCCAGGTGGAGCTTTCTTT
CDR3: CASSLEPGPGGAFF

size: NA
D: TRBD1
J: TRBJ1-1
V: TRBV5-4
length: 16
DNA: TGTGCCAGCAGCCACGGGACAGACTACATGAACACTGAAGCTTTCTTT
CDR3: CASSHGTDYMNTEAFF

size: NA
D: NA
J: TRBJ2-7
V: TRBV27
length: 12
DNA: TGTGCCAGCAGTTCCCTCTCCTACGAGCAGTACTTC
CDR3: CASSSLSYEQYF

size: NA
D: NA
J: TRBJ1-1
V: TRBV6-4
length: 12
DNA: TGTGCCAGCAGTGACTCGGGAGGCGAAGCTTTCTTT
CDR3: CASSDSGGEAFF

size: NA
D: NA
J: TRBJ2-7
V: TRBV4-1
length: 16
DNA: TGCGCCAGCAGCCAACCCACCCTAGGGCGCAATGACGAGCAGTACTTC
CDR3: CASSQPTLGRNDEQYF

size: NA
D: NA
J: TRBJ1-2
V: TRBV11-1
length: 13
DNA: TGTGCCAGCAGCTTTGGACGGAGCTATGGCTACACCTTC
CDR3: CASSFGRSYGYTF

size: NA
D: TRBD1
J: TRBJ1-2
V: TRBV7-8
length: 16
DNA: TGTGCCAGCAGTCTGACAGGGGGGGTGACTAACTATGGCTACACCTTC
CDR3: CASSLTGGVTNYGYTF

size: NA
D: NA
J: TRBJ1-5
V: TRBV28
length: 15
DNA: TGTGCCAGCAGTTTACCCAGGGGCTTCGGTCAGCCCCAGCATTTT
CDR3: CASSLPRGFGQPQHF

size: NA
D: TRBD1
J: TRBJ1-1
V: TRBV19
length: 16
DNA: TGTGCCAGTAGCCGACTCTCAGGGGGTATGAACACTGAAGCTTTCTTT
CDR3: CASSRLSGGMNTEAFF

size: NA
D: NA
J: TRBJ2-7
V: TRBV10-3
length: 15
DNA: TGTGCCCACCCCGAGGGGGGGCAGAACACCTACGAGCAGTACTTC
CDR3: CAHPEGGQNTYEQYF

size: NA
D: TRBD1
J: TRBJ2-2
V: TRBV9
length: 15
DNA: TGTGCCAGCAGCGCACGGGGACAGAGCACCGGGGAGCTGTTTTTT
CDR3: CASSARGQSTGELFF

size: many
D: TRBD1
J: TRBJ2-7
V: TRBV10-3
length: 14
DNA: TGTGCCATCAGGGAGACAGGGATCTCCTACGAGCAGTACTTC
CDR3: CAIRETGISYEQYF

size: NA
D: NA
J: TRBJ2-7
V: TRBV27
length: 14
DNA: TGTGCCAGCACCCCAGGGAGAGGGACCTACGAGCAGTACTTC
CDR3: CASTPGRGTYEQYF

size: NA
D: TRBD1
J: TRBJ2-7
V: TRBV5-5
length: 15
DNA: TGTGCCAGCAGCTTGGCCGCGACAGGGAGTTACGAGCAGTACTTC
CDR3: CASSLAATGSYEQYF

size: NA
D: NA
J: TRBJ2-3
V: TRBV14
length: 17
DNA: TGTGCCAGCAGCCAAGGGATCACCTCGGGTAGCGCAGATACGCAGTATTTT
CDR3: CASSQGITSGSADTQYF

size: NA
D: TRBD2
J: TRBJ2-1
V: TRBV5-1
length: 16
DNA: TGCGCCAGCAGCGGTGGAAGCGGGAGTTTCTACAATGAGCAGTTCTTC
CDR3: CASSGGSGSFYNEQFF

size: NA
D: TRBD2
J: TRBJ2-2
V: TRBV7-3
length: 16
DNA: TGTGCCAGCAGCCCAATAGGCGGGAGACCCACCGGGGAGCTGTTTTTT
CDR3: CASSPIGGRPTGELFF